The 27 T cell receptor beta chains below come from one sample, sequenced in a study of blood T cell repertoires in COVID-19. Generated by immunoSEQ multiplex PCR, the TCRdb table keeps only in-frame clones and is missing some. Of tens of thousands of clones in the sample, around 86% are singletons; the top ten hold roughly two fifths. Sequencing was carried out using peripheral blood. The receptors were sampled from an elderly man with acute or convalescent COVID-19.

The chain has TRBV5-1 and TRBJ2-5, with TRBD1 matching over 7 bases. The CDR3 has 14 residues. Germline V gene sequence: CDR1 SGHRS, CDR2 YFSETQ. The ends lost 3 bases at V and 7 bases at J; junction bases unmatched: 9. The CDR3, as DNA: TGCGCCAGCAGCTCGGGGACCCCAGGGGGGACCCAGTACTTC. Encoded protein: CASSSGTPGGTQYF.

The chain has TRBV6-5 and TRBJ2-5; D may be TRBD2 (6 bases). The V gene's germline CDR1 is MNHEY and CDR2 SVGAGI. V lost 6 bases, J lost 7 bases, and 18 bases lay in between. The CDR3 loop spans 14 amino acids. CDR3 nucleotide sequence: TGTGCCAGCAGAAGGTCCCATATGGGGGGGACCCAGTACTTC. Its translation is CASRRSHMGGTQYF.

V and J are TRBV28 and TRBJ1-5, with D unclear. This CDR3 has 13 amino acids. Looked up from germline, CDR1 is MDHEN and CDR2 is SYDVKM. V lost 7 bases, J lost 8 bases, and 15 bases lay in between. CDR3 sequence (DNA): TGTGCCAGCACCCTGGGAGGGTTCAAGCCCCAGCATTTT. This encodes CASTLGGFKPQHF.

The chain carries TRBV6-4 and TRBJ2-2; 7 nucleotides match TRBD1. CDR3 length equals 16 residues. With V trimmed by 4 bases and J by 3 bases, 8 bases remained unmatched. In germline, CDR1 is MRHNA, CDR2 SNTAGT. CDR3 coding DNA: TGTGCCAGCAGTGCCCAGGGGACAGTTGACACCGGGGAGCTGTTTTTT. This codes for CASSAQGTVDTGELFF.

The chain is built from TRBV12-3 or TRBV12-4 and TRBJ2-3; D remains unclear. V was shortened by 7 bases and J by 3 bases, with 8 bases between the two germline ends. This CDR3 comprises 12 residues. The CDR3 coding sequence is TGTGCCAGCACGGAGATTACAGATACGCAGTATTTT. Its protein product is CASTEITDTQYF.

This clone has only a few counts. The rearrangement links TRBV18 to TRBJ1-6, with D maybe TRBD1 (5 bases). Trimming pared 4 bases from V and 2 bases from J, leaving 9 bases between. Germline V gene data show CDR1 as KGHSH and CDR2 as LQKENI. This CDR3 contains 15 residues. The DNA of the CDR3 is TGTGCCAGCTCACTTGACAGCACCTATAATTCACCCCTCCACTTT. Protein product: CASSLDSTYNSPLHF.

The chain employs TRBV4-2 and TRBJ1-6, with TRBD1 matching over 10 bases. This CDR3 spans 16 amino acids. Per the germline V gene, CDR1 is LGHNA and CDR2 is YNFKEQ. V dropped 0 bases and J dropped 7; count of bases not matched to a gene: 3. This chain's CDR3 is CASSQERQGANSPLHF. DNA for the CDR3: TGTGCCAGCAGCCAAGAGCGACAGGGGGCAAATTCACCCCTCCACTTT.

The chain links TRBV28 to TRBJ2-2; 7 nucleotides align to TRBD1. From germline, CDR1 is MDHEN and CDR2 SYDVKM. The CDR3 extends over 15 amino acids. The V segment lost 5 bases and the J segment 7 bases; nucleotides outside the gene matches: 10. CDR3 DNA sequence: TGTGCCAGCAGTCCGCCGACAGGGATCCTCGGGGAGCTGTTTTTT. Protein product: CASSPPTGILGELFF.

CDR3 coding DNA: TGTGCCATCAGTGAGTCAGGGGCGCCTCAGCCCCAGCATTTT. Protein: CAISESGAPQPQHF. This chain links TRBV10-3 with TRBJ1-5; D perhaps matches TRBD1 (5 bases). This CDR3 region has 14 residues. Germline V gene lookup returns CDR1 ENHRY and CDR2 SYGVKD. With 0 bases removed from V and 6 bases from J, the gap between germline ends came to 9 bases.

The gene calls are TRBV5-1 and TRBJ1-5; D is uncertain. Per germline, CDR1 SGHRS and CDR2 YFSETQ. V gave up 0 bases and J gave up 5 bases, with 6 bases separating them. The length of the CDR3 is 13 residues. The CDR3 spells CASSLGRDQPQHF. The CDR3 DNA reads as TGCGCCAGCAGCTTGGGGAGGGATCAGCCCCAGCATTTT. Drawing the rest from reference TRBV5-1 and TRBJ1-5, the complete variable domain is KAGVTQTPRYLIKTRGQQVTLSCSPISGHRSVSWYQQTPGQGLQFLFEYFSETQRNKGNFPGRFSGRQFSNSRSEMNVSTLELGDSALYLCASSLGRDQPQHFGDGTRLSIL.

The gene calls are TRBV6-9 and TRBJ2-1; TRBD1 aligns across 7 bases. Germline V gene data show CDR1 as MNHGY and CDR2 as SVAAGI. With 8 bases clipped from V and 4 bases from J, the junction kept 5 bases outside the gene matches. The CDR3 has 13 residues. The DNA of the CDR3 is TGTGCCAGCGGGACAGCCGATTACAATGAGCAGTTCTTC. Encoded protein: CASGTADYNEQFF.

This sequence joins TRBV28 and TRBJ2-5; possibly TRBD1 for D (6 bases). Per germline, CDR1 MDHEN and CDR2 SYDVKM. The CDR3 extends over 16 amino acids. Trimming cost V 6 bases and J 4 bases, with 21 bases left between them. The CDR3 sequence: CASRRWDIQEAETQYF. The DNA of the CDR3 is TGTGCCAGCAGAAGATGGGACATTCAAGAAGCAGAGACCCAGTACTTC. The full variable domain, rest sourced from reference TRBV28 and TRBJ2-5, is DVKVTQSSRYLVKRTGEKVFLECVQDMDHENMFWYRQDPGLGLRLIYFSYDVKMKEKGDIPEGYSVSREKKERFSLILESASTNQTSMYLCASRRWDIQEAETQYFGPGTRLLVL.

The V and J genes are TRBV6-5 and TRBJ1-2, with D perhaps matching TRBD1 (6 bases). Germline loops: CDR1 MNHEY, CDR2 SVGAGI. The CDR3 sequence is 15 residues long. V dropped 3 bases and J dropped 4 bases, with 15 bases sitting between them. Here the CDR3 DNA reads TGTGCCAGCAGTTATCCACAGGGATCCACCTATGGCTACACCTTC. This gives the protein CASSYPQGSTYGYTF.

The chain recombines TRBV7-3 with TRBJ2-7, with 14 bases that match TRBD2. The CDR3 runs to 16 residues. Germline values: CDR1 SGHTA, CDR2 FQGTGA. V lost 0 bases to trimming and J lost 3 bases; unmatched junction nucleotides: 1. The CDR3 loop is CASSLTGTSGSYEQYF. The CDR3 DNA reads as TGTGCCAGCAGCTTAACTGGGACTAGCGGGAGCTACGAGCAGTACTTC.

This rearrangement joins TRBV5-1 to TRBJ1-2; D is unclear. Germline V gene sequence: CDR1 SGHRS, CDR2 YFSETQ. The CDR3 runs 12 residues. Trimming left V 3 bases short and J 2 bases short, with 5 bases between. CDR3: CASSSNNYGYTF. In DNA, the CDR3 is TGCGCCAGCAGCTCTAACAACTATGGCTACACCTTC.

This clone was picked up a small number of times. The rearrangement joins TRBV5-1 to TRBJ2-5; TRBD2 matches 7 bases. Germline V CDR1 and CDR2: SGHRS, YFSETQ. CDR3 size: 14 residues. The junction had 1 base not matched to a gene; V was cut back by 0 bases and J by 2 bases. The CDR3 nucleotides are TGCGCCAGCAGCTTGGCGGGGGGACAAGAGACCCAGTACTTC. Its translation is CASSLAGGQETQYF.

This clone was seen just once. The chain joins TRBV5-6 to TRBJ1-2, with 7 bases fitting TRBD1. Germline-derived CDR1 and CDR2 are SGHDT and YYEEEE. The CDR3 is 16 amino acids. With V trimmed by 3 bases and J by 1 base, 9 bases remained unmatched. CDR3 amino acids: CASSSGTATFNYGYTF. The CDR3 DNA reads TGTGCCAGCAGCTCGGGGACAGCGACCTTTAACTATGGCTACACCTTC.

CDR3 loop: CASSVETGREAQETQYF. The CDR3, as DNA: TGTGCCAGCAGCGTAGAGACGGGAAGGGAGGCTCAAGAGACCCAGTACTTC. The chain uses TRBV9 and TRBJ2-5, with a tentative D call TRBD2 (6 bases). CDR3 length: 17 amino acids. Trimming removed 0 bases from V and 2 bases from J, with 17 bases in between. CDR1 is SGDLS and CDR2 is YYNGEE in the germline V gene. Filled out from reference TRBV9 and TRBJ2-5, the complete variable domain reads DSGVTQTPKHLITATGQRVTLRCSPRSGDLSVYWYQQSLDQGLQFLIQYYNGEERAKGNILERFSAQQFPDLHSELNLSSLELGDSALYFCASSVETGREAQETQYFGPGTRLLVL.

The chain has TRBV7-8 and TRBJ2-7; 10 bases agree with TRBD1. CDR3 size: 16 residues. In germline, CDR1 is SGHVS, CDR2 FQNEAQ. V lost 4 bases, J lost 5 bases, and 11 bases stayed unmatched. DNA of the CDR3: TGTGCCAGCAGCTGGAAAGACAGGGGGCCGAAAAACGAGCAGTACTTC. It codes for CASSWKDRGPKNEQYF.

The rearrangement links TRBV27 to TRBJ2-7, with D possibly matching TRBD1 (6 bases). CDR3 length equals 16 residues. CDR1 is MNHEY, CDR2 SMNVEV, per germline (reference sequence). V was clipped by 6 bases and J by 13 bases, with 31 bases between them. The chain's CDR3 is CASSSLSPLSDRIGYF. The CDR3 coding sequence is TGTGCCAGCAGCAGTTTATCTCCCCTTTCGGACAGAATTGGATACTTC.

The rearrangement joins TRBV24-1 to TRBJ2-1, with 10 positions matching TRBD2. Germline CDR1 reads KGHDR; CDR2 reads SFDVKD. The V segment lost 4 bases and the J segment 9 bases; nucleotides outside the gene matches: 14. CDR3 length: 17 residues. CDR3 in DNA: TGTGCCACCAGTGACCCCCCGTGGACTAGCGGACGGGGTGAGCAGTTCTTC. This translates into CATSDPPWTSGRGEQFF.

J is TRBJ2-3 and V is TRBV30; D remains ambiguous. The CDR3 length is 12 residues. The germline V gene has CDR1 GTSNPN and CDR2 SVGIG (reference sequence). Trimming cost V 5 bases and J 3 bases, with 9 bases left between them. The CDR3 spells CAWARITDTQYF. The DNA for the CDR3 is TGTGCCTGGGCTAGAATTACAGATACGCAGTATTTT.

The chain has TRBV25-1 and TRBJ2-7; weak D call: TRBD2 (6 bases). This CDR3 is 16 amino acids long. Trimming shortened V by 1 base and J by 5 bases, and 18 bases separated the two germline ends. Germline-derived CDR1 and CDR2 are MGHDK and SYGVNS. CDR3 residues: CASSEFRAGGKNEQYF. The CDR3 DNA follows: TGTGCCAGCAGTGAATTTCGGGCCGGGGGAAAAAACGAGCAGTACTTC.

Many counts were recorded for this clone. The J gene is TRBJ2-2, the V gene TRBV19, with D maybe TRBD2 (6 bases). V was cut by 7 bases and J by 4 bases, with 13 bases left in between. Germline CDR1 LNHDA, CDR2 SQIVND (reference sequence). The CDR3 extends over 14 amino acids. In DNA, the CDR3 is TGTGCCAGTACTCGGGACTCAAGCACCGGGGAGCTGTTTTTT. This translates into CASTRDSSTGELFF.

V and J are TRBV18 and TRBJ2-2; D is unresolved. Deletions cut 3 bases from V and 6 bases from J, with 11 bases between. Germline V gives CDR1 KGHSH, CDR2 LQKENI. This CDR3 is 14 amino acids long. The CDR3 coding sequence is TGTGCCAGCTCACCGGGCAAATGGGCCGGGGAGCTGTTTTTT. Translation gives CASSPGKWAGELFF.

The rearrangement uses TRBV29-1 and TRBJ1-1; D remains ambiguous. Per the germline V gene, CDR1 is SQVTM and CDR2 is ANQGSEA. CDR3 length: 13 residues. The V end was cut by 2 bases, the J end by 0 bases, with 7 bases between. The CDR3 protein is CSVELRLNTEAFF. CDR3 in DNA: TGCAGCGTTGAATTGAGATTGAACACTGAAGCTTTCTTT. Full variable domain (rest looked up from reference TRBV29-1 and TRBJ1-1): SAVISQKPSRDICQRGTSLTIQCQVDSQVTMMFWYRQQPGQSLTLIATANQGSEATYESGFVIDKFPISRPNLTFSTLTVSNMSPEDSSIYLCSVELRLNTEAFFGQGTRLTVV.

This chain links TRBV4-2 with TRBJ2-3; D remains ambiguous. Trimming cost V 1 base and J 2 bases, with 7 bases left between them. The CDR3 spans 14 residues. Looked up from germline, CDR1 is LGHNA and CDR2 is YNFKEQ. Here the CDR3 DNA reads TGTGCCAGCAGCCAAGCCCCTTACACAGATACGCAGTATTTT. This encodes CASSQAPYTDTQYF.